The source of this T cell receptor (beta chain) is a study of blood T cell repertoires in COVID-19. Study-level background: Samples taken during acute and convalescent COVID-19 were collected in the United States, Italy and Spain. Sources were T cells, B-cell-depleted T cells, or PBMCs; the material itself was cDNA or gDNA.

Under the authors' procedure: Nucleated cell number was recorded as an estimate derived from reference gene primer amplification. Assay: immunoSEQ multiplex PCR; the TCRdb copy retains only in-frame clones and omits some. The V and J calls and clone size were taken over from that table, and D and trimming were inferred from the DNA. The table has approximately 150,000 clones, 75% to 85% seen once. The germline CDR1 and CDR2 sequences are MNHNY and SVGAGI (reference sequence). CDR3 length: 15 residues. Unmatched junction bases numbered 10, after V lost 6 bases and J lost 7 bases. Material: peripheral blood. The rearrangement links TRBV6-6 to TRBJ1-5; 9 bases are a match to TRBD1. The clonotype originates from a woman aged 50 to 60 in a cohort sampled during active or convalescent COVID-19. In DNA, the CDR3 is TGTGCCAGCAGGCCCAAACAGGGGGCGAGGCAGCCCCAGCATTTT. Amino acid sequence: CASRPKQGARQPQHF.